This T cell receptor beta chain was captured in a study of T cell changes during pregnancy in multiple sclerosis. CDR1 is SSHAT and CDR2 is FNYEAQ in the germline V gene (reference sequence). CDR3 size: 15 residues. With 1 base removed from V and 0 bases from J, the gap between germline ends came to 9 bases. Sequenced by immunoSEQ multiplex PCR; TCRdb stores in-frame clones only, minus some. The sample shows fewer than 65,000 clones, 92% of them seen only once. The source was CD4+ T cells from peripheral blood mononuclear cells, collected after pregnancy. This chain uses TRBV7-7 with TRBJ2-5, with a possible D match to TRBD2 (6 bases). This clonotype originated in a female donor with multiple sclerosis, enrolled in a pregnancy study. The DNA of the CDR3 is TGTGCCAGCAGCTTAGGGACTATGTACCAAGAGACCCAGTACTTC. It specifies CASSLGTMYQETQYF.